The clone carrying this TCR beta chain was recorded at least ten times. What it recognizes is unknown. Transcripts of RNA were the source for amplifying TCR beta CDR3 regions. First-round RT-PCR employed HTBI primers, with a second-round multiplex PCR after it. Each CDR3 protein is one row after TCRdb ran MiXCR on the multiplex PCR reads. The sample lists hundreds of thousands of distinct CDR3 sequences, about 40% occurring once. Germline-derived CDR1 and CDR2 are SGHRS and YFSETQ. Deletions cut 0 bases from V and 4 bases from J, with 10 bases between. CDR3 length: 14 amino acids. The data stem from a study of Graves' ophthalmopathy and Graves' hyperthyroidism. Findings and caveats of the study: Most expanded thyroid clonotypes above 0.001 frequency also appeared in blood.

This TCR came from an adult man with Graves' ophthalmopathy. The gene calls are TRBV5-1 and TRBJ1-2, with D unclear. The sequenced material came from peripheral blood. The CDR3 region is CASSLASATYGYTF. CDR3 DNA: TGCGCCAGCAGCTTGGCCTCAGCGACCTATGGCTACACCTTC.